This T cell receptor beta chain was recovered during a study of beta chain features in type 1 diabetes. The CDR3 covers 14 residues. Germline V gene lookup returns CDR1 SGHNT and CDR2 YYREEE (reference sequence). V dropped 6 bases and J dropped 2 bases, with 14 bases sitting between them. Every isolated RNA sample was fully reverse transcribed, so sequencing captured expressed TCRB transcripts. Sequenced by immunoSEQ multiplex PCR; TCRdb stores in-frame clones only, minus some. This sample has 300,000 to 350,000 clones, with over 7% found just once. Comment on this clone: Its antigen is not identified.

General study points: Among patients, naive, central memory and Treg TCRB repertoires appeared more similar than among healthy donors. All four CD4+ subsets from Type 1 diabetes patients carried moderately but significantly shorter TCRB CDR3s.

This TCR came from a man aged 25-45 years with type 1 diabetes. The V and J genes are TRBV5-4 and TRBJ2-5; D possibly uses TRBD1 or TRBD2 (5 bases each). Sequencing was done on a sample of central memory CD4+ T cells from blood. DNA of the CDR3: TGTGCCAGCACCGGGACCGAACAACAAGAGACCCAGTACTTC. Translated, it gives CASTGTEQQETQYF. Full variable domain (missing parts from reference TRBV5-4 and TRBJ2-5): ETGVTQSPTHLIKTRGQQVTLRCSSQSGHNTVSWYQQALGQGPQFIFQYYREEENGRGNFPPRFSGLQFPNYSSELNVNALELDDSALYLCASTGTEQQETQYFGPGTRLLVL.